These 8 T cell receptor beta chains were all obtained from the same sample, sequenced in a study of blood T cell repertoires in COVID-19. The method was immunoSEQ multiplex PCR; TCRdb's version includes in-frame clones alone and lacks a portion of them. The sample has roughly 250,000 clones, approximately 82% seen once. The sample comprised peripheral blood. The receptors here all came from a woman at least 80 years old with active or convalescent COVID-19.

This chain links TRBV27 with TRBJ2-7; tentatively, D is TRBD1 (5 bases). Trimming took off 8 bases at V and 3 bases at J, with 14 bases between the two ends. CDR3 length: 13 amino acids. Per the germline V gene, CDR1 is MNHEY and CDR2 is SMNVEV (reference sequence). CDR3 loop: CASGQSDHYEQYF. CDR3 in DNA: TGTGCCAGCGGACAATCGGACCACTACGAGCAGTACTTC.

This clone was seen a few times. The V and J genes are TRBV2 and TRBJ1-5; D possibly corresponds to TRBD1 (5 bases). V was clipped by 5 bases and J by 10 bases, with 18 bases between them. CDR1 and CDR2 from the germline V gene are SNHLY and FYNNEI. The CDR3 spans 14 residues. CDR3: CASSQGFGLYPQHF. The CDR3 DNA reads as TGTGCCAGCAGTCAGGGTTTTGGGCTTTATCCCCAGCATTTT.

The chain recombines TRBV5-1 with TRBJ2-3, with TRBD1 matching 10 bases. The ends lost 4 bases at V and 6 bases at J; junction bases unmatched: 8. The CDR3 extends over 15 amino acids. Germline V gene data show CDR1 as SGHRS and CDR2 as YFSETQ. In nucleotides, the CDR3 is TGCGCCAGCAGCCCCGGGACAGGGGCTTCCGATACGCAGTATTTT. Protein product: CASSPGTGASDTQYF.

Of note for this clone: This same CDR3 is encoded by further DNA sequences in the sample. The V call is TRBV5-1, the J call TRBJ1-1; 7 nucleotides align to TRBD1. V was clipped by 0 bases and J by 3 bases; unmatched bases: 2. The germline V gene has CDR1 SGHRS and CDR2 YFSETQ. This CDR3 contains 14 residues. CDR3 coding DNA: TGCGCCAGCAGCTTGGGACAGGGATACACTGAAGCTTTCTTT. This encodes CASSLGQGYTEAFF.

The chain uses TRBV7-6 and TRBJ2-3; 13 bases fit TRBD2. Germline CDR1 SGHVS, CDR2 FNYEAQ. This CDR3 has 16 residues. V lost 5 bases and J lost 1; bases outside the gene matches: 3. CDR3: CASSVGLAGGTDTQYF. In nucleotides, the CDR3 is TGTGCCAGCAGCGTTGGACTAGCGGGAGGCACAGATACGCAGTATTTT.

This chain uses TRBV28 with TRBJ1-3, with D maybe TRBD1 (5 bases). Looked up from germline, CDR1 is MDHEN and CDR2 is SYDVKM. The CDR3 contains 15 residues. Deletions cut 5 bases from V and 6 bases from J, with 17 bases between. CDR3 DNA: TGTGCCAGCAGTCCCTACGAGCTCAGGGAAAACACCATATATTTT. Translation: CASSPYELRENTIYF.

This chain joins TRBV5-6 and TRBJ1-3, with 8 bases fitting TRBD1. Germline CDR1 is SGHDT and CDR2 is YYEEEE. The CDR3 has 16 amino acids. Trimming cost V 4 bases and J 0 bases; bases outside gene matches: 6. The CDR3 coding sequence is TGTGCCAGCAGCCCGGGACAGGCGTCCTCTGGAAACACCATATATTTT. Translated: CASSPGQASSGNTIYF.

V and J are TRBV19 and TRBJ2-1; 11 bases agree with TRBD1. The CDR3 consists of 15 residues. In germline, CDR1 is LNHDA, CDR2 SQIVND (reference sequence). Germline trimming cut 6 bases from V and 5 bases from J; bases unmatched to any gene: 6. CDR3 protein: CASSIRDRGNNEQFF. As DNA, the CDR3 is TGTGCCAGTAGCATCCGGGACAGGGGGAACAATGAGCAGTTCTTC.